This T cell receptor (beta chain) was recorded in a study of PD-L1 blockade in urothelial cancer. The wider study: Blood drawn 3 weeks (second dose) and 6 weeks after treatment start was analyzed. Study observations and caveats: A below-median TCR clonality in blood before treatment predicted better survival.

Sequencing was performed with immunoSEQ multiplex PCR; in TCRdb, only in-frame clones are kept and a portion is missing. The sample has some 100,000 clones, roughly nine tenths seen once. The CDR3 runs 15 residues. The germline CDR1 and CDR2 sequences are LNHDA and SQIVND (reference sequence). V lost 4 bases, J lost 8 bases, and 8 bases stayed unmatched. This clone was observed a single time. Antigen unknown. Sequenced here: PBMCs, sampled around atezolizumab (anti-PD-L1) treatment. The source of this sequence is a woman older than 75 with urothelial cancer. The chain employs TRBV19 and TRBJ1-4, with 9 bases matching TRBD1. CDR3 DNA sequence: TGTGCCAGTAGTAACCCGGGACAGGGTAGCGAAAAACTGTTTTTT. Translation gives CASSNPGQGSEKLFF.